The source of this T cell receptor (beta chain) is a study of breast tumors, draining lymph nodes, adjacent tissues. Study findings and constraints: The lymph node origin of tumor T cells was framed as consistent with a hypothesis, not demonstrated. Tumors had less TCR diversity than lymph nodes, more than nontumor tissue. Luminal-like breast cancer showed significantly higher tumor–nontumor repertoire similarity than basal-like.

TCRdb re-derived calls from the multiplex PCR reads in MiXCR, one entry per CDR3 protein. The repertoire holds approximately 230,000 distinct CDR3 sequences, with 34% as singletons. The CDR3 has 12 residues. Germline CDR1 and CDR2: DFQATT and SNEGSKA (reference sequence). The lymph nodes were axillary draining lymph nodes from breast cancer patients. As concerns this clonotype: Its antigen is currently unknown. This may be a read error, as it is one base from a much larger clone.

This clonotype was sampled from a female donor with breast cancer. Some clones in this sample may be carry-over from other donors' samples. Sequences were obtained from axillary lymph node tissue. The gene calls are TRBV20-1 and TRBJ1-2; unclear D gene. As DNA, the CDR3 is TGCGGTGCTAGAAAGACCGGCTATGGCTACACCTTC. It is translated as CGARKTGYGYTF.